Listed here are 14 T cell receptor beta chains from one sample, sequenced in a study of blood T cell repertoires in COVID-19. Here immunoSEQ multiplex PCR was the method, and the copy in TCRdb shows in-frame clones only, minus some. Among some 65,000 clones listed, roughly 74% were seen once. Input material: peripheral blood. The receptor source for this set is a woman older than 75 with acute or convalescent COVID-19.

V gene TRBV3-1 (or the pseudogene TRBV3-2) combines with J gene TRBJ2-1; 15 nucleotides line up with TRBD2. This CDR3 has 20 amino acids. The germline CDR1 and CDR2 sequences are LGHDT and YNNKEL (reference sequence). Germline trimming cut 0 bases from V and 4 bases from J; bases unmatched to any gene: 10. CDR3 sequence: CASSQDQGLAGGLLYNEQFF. The DNA for the CDR3 is TGTGCCAGCAGCCAAGATCAGGGACTAGCGGGAGGACTTCTTTACAATGAGCAGTTCTTC.

The chain is built from TRBV19 and TRBJ2-1; 10 bases map to TRBD2. The CDR3 runs 15 residues. V gave up 3 bases and J gave up 6 bases; unmatched junction bases: 5. In germline, CDR1 is LNHDA, CDR2 SQIVND (reference sequence). The DNA of the CDR3 is TGTGCCAGTAGTATCCCCCCTAGCGGGAGCAATGAGCAGTTCTTC. Translating it yields CASSIPPSGSNEQFF. Full variable domain (outside the CDR3, taken from reference TRBV19 and TRBJ2-1): DGGITQSPKYLFRKEGQNVTLSCEQNLNHDAMYWYRQDPGQGLRLIYYSQIVNDFQKGDIAEGYSVSREKKESFPLTVTSAQKNPTAFYLCASSIPPSGSNEQFFGPGTRLTVL.

V and J are TRBV7-9 and TRBJ1-1, with 11 bases identical to TRBD1. Trimming at V came to 5 bases and at J to 4 bases, leaving 6 bases not matched to a gene. The CDR3 consists of 15 residues. Per the germline V gene, CDR1 is SEHNR and CDR2 is FQNEAQ (reference sequence). The CDR3 DNA sequence: TGTGCCAGCAGCCCTCGGACAGGGGGCACCACTGAAGCTTTCTTT. It encodes CASSPRTGGTTEAFF.

The chain recombines TRBV5-4 with TRBJ1-1; perhaps TRBD1 as D (5 bases). Trimming stripped 2 bases from V and 5 bases from J, with 7 bases between. The CDR3 consists of 12 residues. CDR1 is SGHNT and CDR2 is YYREEE in the germline V gene (reference sequence). The CDR3 reads CASSLQATEAFF. DNA for the CDR3: TGTGCCAGCAGCTTACAGGCGACTGAAGCTTTCTTT.

The gene calls are TRBV7-2 and TRBJ2-7; no definite D call. The CDR3 totals 16 residues. CDR1 SGHTA and CDR2 FQGNSA come from the germline V gene. V was pared by 4 bases and J by 1 base, with 17 bases between. The CDR3 DNA reads TGTGCCAGCAGCTCGCTCGTGGGCAGAACTTCCTACGAGCAGTACTTC. It codes for CASSSLVGRTSYEQYF.

The rearrangement links TRBV25-1 to TRBJ1-1, with a tentative D call TRBD1 (5 bases). The CDR3 has 16 residues. The germline V gene has CDR1 MGHDK and CDR2 SYGVNS. V lost 1 base, J lost 0 bases, and 12 bases lay in between. In nucleotides, the CDR3 is TGTGCCAGCAGTGAATCTGGACACGGAATGAACACTGAAGCTTTCTTT. Protein sequence: CASSESGHGMNTEAFF.

This chain links TRBV11-1 with TRBJ2-2; D is possibly TRBD2 (6 bases). CDR3 length equals 16 residues. The germline V gene has CDR1 SGHAT and CDR2 FQDESV (reference sequence). The V and J ends lost 2 bases and 2 bases respectively, with 12 bases between them. In DNA form, the CDR3 reads TGTGCCAGCAGCTTAAGGGCTAGCGCTAACACCGGGGAGCTGTTTTTT. Translating gives CASSLRASANTGELFF.

This clone is a singleton in its sample. The V gene is TRBV7-8, the J gene TRBJ2-5; D possibly corresponds to TRBD1 (6 bases). Trimming took off 0 bases at V and 2 bases at J, with 10 bases between the two ends. Germline CDR1 is SGHVS and CDR2 is FQNEAQ. The CDR3 runs to 15 residues. The CDR3 reads CASSLAGGFQETQYF. The CDR3 DNA sequence: TGTGCCAGCAGCTTAGCAGGGGGTTTTCAAGAGACCCAGTACTTC.

The rearrangement joins TRBV10-1 to TRBJ2-3; the D is unclear. CDR1 is WNHNN and CDR2 is SYGVQD in the germline V gene (reference sequence). This CDR3 is built from 16 residues. Trimming took off 6 bases at V and 0 bases at J, with 16 bases between the two ends. CDR3 nucleotide sequence: TGCGCCAGCAGCCTCCGGTCCCCCGCTAGCACAGATACGCAGTATTTT. Amino acids: CASSLRSPASTDTQYF.

J is TRBJ2-2 and V is TRBV19; 10 bases line up with TRBD2. Germline V gene data show CDR1 as LNHDA and CDR2 as SQIVND (reference sequence). With 1 base clipped from V and 0 bases from J, the junction kept 2 bases outside the gene matches. This CDR3 comprises 17 residues. The CDR3 DNA reads as TGTGCCAGTAGTATAGCCGGGACTAGCGCGAACACCGGGGAGCTGTTTTTT. Protein: CASSIAGTSANTGELFF.

The chain employs TRBV12-3 or TRBV12-4 and TRBJ1-2, with D possibly being TRBD1 (6 bases). The CDR3 is 13 residues long. Trimming left V 5 bases short and J 7 bases short, with 14 bases between. The chain's CDR3 is CASSHRGGSGYTF. Here the CDR3 DNA reads TGTGCCAGCAGTCACCGAGGGGGTTCTGGCTACACCTTC.

This clone was counted a single time. The gene calls are TRBV28 and TRBJ1-2; 7 bases are a match to TRBD1. The CDR3 is made up of 14 amino acids. Germline CDR1 reads MDHEN; CDR2 reads SYDVKM. The trim removed 5 bases at V and 4 bases at J, leaving 7 bases unmatched. In DNA, the CDR3 is TGTGCCAGCAGTCCACTCCGGGACAGCTATGGCTACACCTTC. Its translation: CASSPLRDSYGYTF.

This clone was recorded once. This sequence joins TRBV6-5 and TRBJ2-7; 7 positions agree with TRBD1. Germline V lookup: CDR1 MNHEY, CDR2 SVGAGI. J lost 2 bases, V lost 7 bases, and 8 bases had no gene match. CDR3 length equals 14 residues. The CDR3 nucleotides are TGTGCCAGCACCGTGGACAGGTTCGCCTACGAGCAGTACTTC. Amino acid sequence: CASTVDRFAYEQYF.

This chain links TRBV6-5 with TRBJ2-3; D possibly corresponds to TRBD2 (5 bases). CDR3 length: 15 amino acids. The germline gives CDR1 MNHEY, CDR2 SVGAGI. V lost 6 bases and J 0 bases, leaving 13 bases between the germline ends. This CDR3 reads CASSRSASSTDTQYF. Here the CDR3 DNA reads TGTGCCAGCAGCCGTAGCGCCTCTAGCACAGATACGCAGTATTTT.